This TCR beta chain was captured by sequencing in a study of blood T cell repertoires in COVID-19. Background on the study: Samples came from the United States, Italy and Spain, spanning acute and convalescent COVID-19. The cDNA or gDNA used as material had been derived from T cells, B-cell-depleted T cells, or PBMCs.

Germline V gene sequence: CDR1 SNHLY, CDR2 FYNNEI. The ends lost 7 bases at V and 4 bases at J; junction bases unmatched: 10. The CDR3 spans 15 residues. The authors' processing: Amplification of reference gene primers provided the estimated nucleated cell counts. Sequencing was performed with immunoSEQ multiplex PCR; in TCRdb, only in-frame clones are kept and a portion is missing. That table furnishes V, J and clone size, whereas the DNA furnished D and trimming. Found here are roughly 120,000 clones, more than 60% of them singletons; the top ten hold 2% to 3%. The rearrangement joins TRBV2 to TRBJ2-1; TRBD1 aligns across 7 bases. The source of this sequence is a man aged 45-65 years with acute or convalescent COVID-19. Sample: peripheral blood. CDR3 nucleotide sequence: TGTGCCAGCAAAAACCGGGACAGACTATACAATGAGCAGTTCTTC. Amino acid sequence: CASKNRDRLYNEQFF.